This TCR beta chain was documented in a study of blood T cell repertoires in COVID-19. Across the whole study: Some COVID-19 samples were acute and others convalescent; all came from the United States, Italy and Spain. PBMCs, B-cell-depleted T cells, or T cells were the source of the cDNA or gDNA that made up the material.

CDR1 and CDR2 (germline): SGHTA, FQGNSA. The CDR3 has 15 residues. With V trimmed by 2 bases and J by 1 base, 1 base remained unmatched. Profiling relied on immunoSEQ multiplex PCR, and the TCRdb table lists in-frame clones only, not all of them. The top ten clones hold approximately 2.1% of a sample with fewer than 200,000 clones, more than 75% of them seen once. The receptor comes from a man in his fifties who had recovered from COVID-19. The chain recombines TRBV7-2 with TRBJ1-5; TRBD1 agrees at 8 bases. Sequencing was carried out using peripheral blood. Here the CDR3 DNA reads TGTGCCAGCAGCTTACAGGGGGCAAGCAATCAGCCCCAGCATTTT. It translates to CASSLQGASNQPQHF.